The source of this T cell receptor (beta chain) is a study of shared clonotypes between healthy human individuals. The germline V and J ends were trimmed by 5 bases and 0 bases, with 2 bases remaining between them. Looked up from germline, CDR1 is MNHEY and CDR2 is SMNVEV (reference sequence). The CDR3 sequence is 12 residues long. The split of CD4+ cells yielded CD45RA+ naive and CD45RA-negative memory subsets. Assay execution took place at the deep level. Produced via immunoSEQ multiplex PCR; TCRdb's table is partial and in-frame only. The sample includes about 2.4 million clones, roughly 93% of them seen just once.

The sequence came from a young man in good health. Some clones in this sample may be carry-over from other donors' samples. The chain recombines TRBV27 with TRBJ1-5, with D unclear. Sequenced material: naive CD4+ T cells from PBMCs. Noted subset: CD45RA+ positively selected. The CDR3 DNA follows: TGTGCCAGCAGTGGTAGCAATCAGCCCCAGCATTTT. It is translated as CASSGSNQPQHF.